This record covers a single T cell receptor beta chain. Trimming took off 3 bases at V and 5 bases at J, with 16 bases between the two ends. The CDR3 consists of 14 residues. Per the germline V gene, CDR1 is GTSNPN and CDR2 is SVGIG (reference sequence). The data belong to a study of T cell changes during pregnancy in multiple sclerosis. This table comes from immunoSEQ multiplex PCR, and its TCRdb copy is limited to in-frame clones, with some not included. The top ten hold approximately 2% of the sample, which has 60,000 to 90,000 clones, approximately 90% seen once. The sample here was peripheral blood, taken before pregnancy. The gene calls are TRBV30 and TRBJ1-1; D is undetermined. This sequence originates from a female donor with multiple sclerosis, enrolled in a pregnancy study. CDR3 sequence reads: CAWRGAVRDTEAFF. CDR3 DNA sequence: TGTGCCTGGAGGGGTGCAGTCCGGGATACTGAAGCTTTCTTT.